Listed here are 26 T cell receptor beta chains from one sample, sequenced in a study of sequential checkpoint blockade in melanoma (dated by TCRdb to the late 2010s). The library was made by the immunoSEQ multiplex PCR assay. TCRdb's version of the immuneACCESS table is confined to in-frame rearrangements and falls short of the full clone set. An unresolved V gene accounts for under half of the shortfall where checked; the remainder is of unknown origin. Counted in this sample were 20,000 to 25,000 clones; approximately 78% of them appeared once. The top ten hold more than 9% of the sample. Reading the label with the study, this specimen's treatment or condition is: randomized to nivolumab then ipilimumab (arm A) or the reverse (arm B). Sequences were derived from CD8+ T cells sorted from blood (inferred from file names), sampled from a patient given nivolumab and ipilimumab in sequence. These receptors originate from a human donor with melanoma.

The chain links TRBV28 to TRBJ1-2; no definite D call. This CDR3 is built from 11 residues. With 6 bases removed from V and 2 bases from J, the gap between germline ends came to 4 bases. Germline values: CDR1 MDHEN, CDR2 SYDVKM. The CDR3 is CASSRNYGYTF. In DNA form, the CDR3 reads TGTGCCAGCAGCCGGAACTATGGCTACACCTTC.

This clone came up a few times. CDR3: CSVDISGVRGYTF. The CDR3 DNA reads TGCAGCGTTGATATCAGCGGGGTTCGTGGCTACACCTTC. This chain joins TRBV29-1 and TRBJ1-2; no firm D call. The germline V gene has CDR1 SQVTM and CDR2 ANQGSEA. This CDR3 is built from 13 residues. V was cut by 3 bases and J by 7 bases, with 15 bases left in between. The full variable domain, in which reference TRBV29-1 and TRBJ1-2 provide the parts outside the CDR3, is SAVISQKPSRDICQRGTSLTIQCQVDSQVTMMFWYRQQPGQSLTLIATANQGSEATYESGFVIDKFPISRPNLTFSTLTVSNMSPEDSSIYLCSVDISGVRGYTFGSGTRLTVV.

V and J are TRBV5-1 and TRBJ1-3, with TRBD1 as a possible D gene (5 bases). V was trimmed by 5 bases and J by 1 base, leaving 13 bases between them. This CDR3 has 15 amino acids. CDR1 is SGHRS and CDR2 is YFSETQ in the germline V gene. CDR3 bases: TGCGCCAGCAGACGCGACACAGGTTCTGGAAACACCATATATTTT. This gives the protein CASRRDTGSGNTIYF.

The CDR3 is CASSLGSSDTQYF. CDR3 DNA sequence: TGTGCCAGCAGCTTAGGGAGTTCAGATACGCAGTATTTT. This sequence joins TRBV11-2 and TRBJ2-3; D not resolved. Per the germline V gene, CDR1 is SGHAT and CDR2 is FQNNGV. Trimming took off 1 base at V and 4 bases at J, with 6 bases between the two ends. The CDR3 totals 13 residues.

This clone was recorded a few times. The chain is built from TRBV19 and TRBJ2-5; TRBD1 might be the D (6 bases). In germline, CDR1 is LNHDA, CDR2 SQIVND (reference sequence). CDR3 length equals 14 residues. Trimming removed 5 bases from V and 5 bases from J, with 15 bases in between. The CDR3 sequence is CASSLGQGYETQYF. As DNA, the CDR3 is TGTGCCAGTAGTCTCGGTCAGGGGTACGAGACCCAGTACTTC. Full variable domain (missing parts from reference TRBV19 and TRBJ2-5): DGGITQSPKYLFRKEGQNVTLSCEQNLNHDAMYWYRQDPGQGLRLIYYSQIVNDFQKGDIAEGYSVSREKKESFPLTVTSAQKNPTAFYLCASSLGQGYETQYFGPGTRLLVL.

In nucleotides, the CDR3 is TGTGCCAGCAGCCTCGGACTAGCGGGAGTTACTGAGCAGTTCTTC. Its protein product is CASSLGLAGVTEQFF. The V and J genes are TRBV6-5 and TRBJ2-1, with 13 bases matching TRBD2. CDR3 size: 15 residues. J gave up 9 bases and V 6 bases, and 8 bases lay outside the gene matches. CDR1 MNHEY and CDR2 SVGAGI come from the germline V gene.

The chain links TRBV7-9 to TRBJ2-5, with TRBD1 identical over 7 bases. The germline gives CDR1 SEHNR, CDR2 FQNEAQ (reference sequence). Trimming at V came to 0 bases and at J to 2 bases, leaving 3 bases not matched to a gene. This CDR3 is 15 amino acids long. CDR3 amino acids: CASSLAGQLQETQYF. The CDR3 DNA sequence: TGTGCCAGCAGCTTAGCGGGACAGCTTCAAGAGACCCAGTACTTC.

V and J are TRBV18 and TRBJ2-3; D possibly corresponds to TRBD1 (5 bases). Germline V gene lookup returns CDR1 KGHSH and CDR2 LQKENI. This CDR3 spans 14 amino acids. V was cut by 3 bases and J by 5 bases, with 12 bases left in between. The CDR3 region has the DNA TGTGCCAGCTCACCTTCAGGGTTTGGAGATACGCAGTATTTT. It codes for CASSPSGFGDTQYF.

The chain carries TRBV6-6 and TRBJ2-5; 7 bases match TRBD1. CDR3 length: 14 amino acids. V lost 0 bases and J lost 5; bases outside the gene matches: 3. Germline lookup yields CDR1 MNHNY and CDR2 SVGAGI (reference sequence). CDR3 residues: CASSYSARGETQYF. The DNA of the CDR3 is TGTGCCAGCAGTTACTCGGCCAGGGGGGAGACCCAGTACTTC.

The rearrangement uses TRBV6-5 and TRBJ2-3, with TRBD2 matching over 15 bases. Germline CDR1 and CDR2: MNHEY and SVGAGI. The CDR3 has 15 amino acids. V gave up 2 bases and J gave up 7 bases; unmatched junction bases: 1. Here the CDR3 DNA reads TGTGCCAGCAGTTACGGGACTAGCGGGAGGAATACGCAGTATTTT. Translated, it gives CASSYGTSGRNTQYF.

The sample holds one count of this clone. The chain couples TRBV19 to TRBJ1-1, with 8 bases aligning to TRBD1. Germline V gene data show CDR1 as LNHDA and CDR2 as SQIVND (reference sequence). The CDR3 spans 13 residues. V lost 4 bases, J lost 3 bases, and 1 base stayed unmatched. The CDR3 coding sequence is TGTGCCAGTAGTAGACAGGGGCACACTGAAGCTTTCTTT. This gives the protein CASSRQGHTEAFF.

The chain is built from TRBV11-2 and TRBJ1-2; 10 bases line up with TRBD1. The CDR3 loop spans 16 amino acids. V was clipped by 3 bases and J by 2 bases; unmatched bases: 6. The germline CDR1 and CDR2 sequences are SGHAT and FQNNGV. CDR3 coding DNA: TGTGCCAGCAGCTTTCGGACAGGGGGGACCAACTATGGCTACACCTTC. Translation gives CASSFRTGGTNYGYTF. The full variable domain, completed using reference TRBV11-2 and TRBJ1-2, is EAGVAQSPRYKIIEKRQSVAFWCNPISGHATLYWYQQILGQGPKLLIQFQNNGVVDDSQLPKDRFSAERLKGVDSTLKIQPAKLEDSAVYLCASSFRTGGTNYGYTFGSGTRLTVV.

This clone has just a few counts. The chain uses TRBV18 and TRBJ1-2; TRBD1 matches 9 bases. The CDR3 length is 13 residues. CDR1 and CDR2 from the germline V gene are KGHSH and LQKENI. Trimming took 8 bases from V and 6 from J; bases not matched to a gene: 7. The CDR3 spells CASAGQGGHGYTF. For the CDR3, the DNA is TGTGCCAGCGCGGGACAGGGCGGGCATGGCTACACCTTC.

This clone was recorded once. CDR3 residues: CASSLNGLAGGPRTGELFF. The CDR3 DNA reads as TGTGCCAGCAGCTTAAACGGACTAGCGGGAGGGCCGAGAACCGGGGAGCTGTTTTTT. This chain joins TRBV11-3 and TRBJ2-2; 15 bases map to TRBD2. CDR3 length equals 19 residues. Germline values: CDR1 SGHNT, CDR2 YENEEA. V lost 2 bases, J lost 5 bases, and 9 bases stayed unmatched.

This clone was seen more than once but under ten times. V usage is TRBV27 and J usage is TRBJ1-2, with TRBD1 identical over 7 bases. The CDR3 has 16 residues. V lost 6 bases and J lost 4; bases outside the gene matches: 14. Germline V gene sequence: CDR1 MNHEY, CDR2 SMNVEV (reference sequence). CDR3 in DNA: TGTGCCAGCAGCTTAACTCCGGGACAGTTCCTCTATGGCTACACCTTC. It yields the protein CASSLTPGQFLYGYTF.

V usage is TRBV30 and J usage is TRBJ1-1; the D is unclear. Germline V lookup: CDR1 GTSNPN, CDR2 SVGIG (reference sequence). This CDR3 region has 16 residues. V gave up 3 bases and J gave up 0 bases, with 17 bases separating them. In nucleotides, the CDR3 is TGTGCCTGGAGGAGAAAAACAGATCGAATGAACACTGAAGCTTTCTTT. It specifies CAWRRKTDRMNTEAFF.

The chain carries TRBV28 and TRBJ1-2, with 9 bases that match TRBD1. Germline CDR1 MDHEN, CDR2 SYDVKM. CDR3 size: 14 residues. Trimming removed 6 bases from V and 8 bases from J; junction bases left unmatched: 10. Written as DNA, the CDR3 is TGTGCCAGCAGCCTCACGGGACAGGGACACGGCTACACCTTC. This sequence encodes CASSLTGQGHGYTF.

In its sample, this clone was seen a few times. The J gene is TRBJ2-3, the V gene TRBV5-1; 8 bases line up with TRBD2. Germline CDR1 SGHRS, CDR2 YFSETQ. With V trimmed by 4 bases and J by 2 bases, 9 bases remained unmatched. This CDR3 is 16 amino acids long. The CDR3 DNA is TGCGCCAGCAGCCCCCTGGCGGGAGGCCCCACAGATACGCAGTATTTT. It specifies CASSPLAGGPTDTQYF.

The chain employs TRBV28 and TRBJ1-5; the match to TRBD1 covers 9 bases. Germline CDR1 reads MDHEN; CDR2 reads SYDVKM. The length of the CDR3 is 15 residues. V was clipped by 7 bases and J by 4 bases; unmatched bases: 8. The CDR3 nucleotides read TGTGCCAGCATCAGCCTCGGGACAGGGAATCAGCCCCAGCATTTT. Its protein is CASISLGTGNQPQHF. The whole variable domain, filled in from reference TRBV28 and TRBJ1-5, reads DVKVTQSSRYLVKRTGEKVFLECVQDMDHENMFWYRQDPGLGLRLIYFSYDVKMKEKGDIPEGYSVSREKKERFSLILESASTNQTSMYLCASISLGTGNQPQHFGDGTRLSIL.

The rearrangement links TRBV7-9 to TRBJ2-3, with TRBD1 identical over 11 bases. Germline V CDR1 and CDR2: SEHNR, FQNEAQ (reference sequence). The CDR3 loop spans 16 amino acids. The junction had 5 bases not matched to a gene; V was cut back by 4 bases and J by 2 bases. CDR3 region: CASSSGQGAVTDTQYF. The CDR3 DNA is TGTGCCAGCAGCTCCGGACAGGGGGCGGTCACAGATACGCAGTATTTT.

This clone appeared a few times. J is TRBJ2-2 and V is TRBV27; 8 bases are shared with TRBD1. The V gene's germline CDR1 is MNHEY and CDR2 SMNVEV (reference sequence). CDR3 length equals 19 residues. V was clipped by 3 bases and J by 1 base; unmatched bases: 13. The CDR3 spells CASSFGTGILTMNTGELFF. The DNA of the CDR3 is TGTGCCAGCAGTTTCGGGACAGGCATCCTGACAATGAACACCGGGGAGCTGTTTTTT.

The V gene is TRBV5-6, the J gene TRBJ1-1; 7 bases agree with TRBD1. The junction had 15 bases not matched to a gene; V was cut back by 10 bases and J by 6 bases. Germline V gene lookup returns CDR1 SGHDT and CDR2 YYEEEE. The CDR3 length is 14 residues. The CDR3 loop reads CAVHRRGPSAEAFF. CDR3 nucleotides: TGTGCCGTCCACCGAAGGGGGCCGTCTGCTGAAGCTTTCTTT.

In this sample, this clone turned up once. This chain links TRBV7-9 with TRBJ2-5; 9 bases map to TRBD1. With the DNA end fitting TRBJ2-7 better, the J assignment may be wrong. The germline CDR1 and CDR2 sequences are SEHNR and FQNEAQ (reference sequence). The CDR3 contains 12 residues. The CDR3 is CASSQTGGEQYF. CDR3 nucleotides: TGTGCCAGCAGCCAGACAGGGGGCGAGCAGTACTTC.

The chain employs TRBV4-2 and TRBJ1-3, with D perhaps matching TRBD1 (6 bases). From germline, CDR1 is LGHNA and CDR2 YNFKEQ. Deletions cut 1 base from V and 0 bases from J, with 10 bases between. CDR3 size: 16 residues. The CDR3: CASSQAGQSSGNTIYF. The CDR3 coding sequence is TGTGCCAGCAGCCAAGCAGGACAGAGCTCTGGAAACACCATATATTTT.

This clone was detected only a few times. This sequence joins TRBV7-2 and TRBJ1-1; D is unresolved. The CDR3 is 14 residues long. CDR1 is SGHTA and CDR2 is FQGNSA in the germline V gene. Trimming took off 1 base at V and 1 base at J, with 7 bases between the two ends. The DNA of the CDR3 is TGTGCCAGCAGCTTAGGCCCGCGGAACACTGAAGCTTTCTTT. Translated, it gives CASSLGPRNTEAFF. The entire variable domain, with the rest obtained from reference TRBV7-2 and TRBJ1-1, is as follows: GAGVSQSPSNKVTEKGKDVELRCDPISGHTALYWYRQSLGQGLEFLIYFQGNSAPDKSGLPSDRFSAERTGGSVSTLTIQRTQQEDSAVYLCASSLGPRNTEAFFGQGTRLTVV.

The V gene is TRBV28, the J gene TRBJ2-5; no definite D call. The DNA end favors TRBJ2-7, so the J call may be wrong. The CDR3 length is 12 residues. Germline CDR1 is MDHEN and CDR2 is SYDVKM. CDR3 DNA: TGTGCCAGCAGCTCCCGCTCCTACGAGCAGTACTTC. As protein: CASSSRSYEQYF.